This T cell receptor beta chain was identified in a study of blood T cell repertoires in COVID-19. On the study more broadly: Spain, Italy and the United States supplied samples that represented acute and convalescent COVID-19. The cDNA or gDNA used as material had been derived from T cells, B-cell-depleted T cells, or PBMCs.

Per the original data handling: From reference gene primer amplification, estimates of nucleated cell counts were derived. Repertoires were generated with immunoSEQ multiplex PCR, while TCRdb's copy carries only in-frame clones and drops some. The DNA gave D and trimming, while V, J and clone size come from that table. The sample has some 460,000 clones; 85% to 90% are singletons. Germline V lookup: CDR1 MGHDK, CDR2 SYGVNS. The CDR3 has 15 residues. Trimming at V came to 4 bases and at J to 2 bases, leaving 3 bases not matched to a gene. The count of this clone is one. The chain has TRBV25-1 and TRBJ2-1, with 9 bases aligning to TRBD2. The clonotype was recovered from a woman between 25 and 40 years old with acute or convalescent COVID-19. Sequences were obtained from peripheral blood. The CDR3 bases are TGTGCCAGCAGTGGGAAGCGGGGGGCCTACAATGAGCAGTTCTTC. Amino acids: CASSGKRGAYNEQFF.